This T cell receptor (beta chain) was documented in a study of T-cell memory formation after mild COVID-19. On the study more broadly: Each donor largely had its own TCR clusters. Regarding the study as a whole: Day 15 to 85 contracting clones showed balanced CD4/CD8; later expanders leaned CD4+. The pre-infection memory compartment contained some responding clones, suggesting cross-reactive memory joined.

A word on this clonotype: Its specificity is not known.

V was trimmed by 6 bases and J by 2 bases, leaving 8 bases between them. The CDR3 totals 13 residues. The V gene's germline CDR1 is SGHDN and CDR2 FVKESK. Each CDR3 protein is one row after TCRdb ran MiXCR on the 5' RACE reads. Altogether 170,000 or so distinct CDR3 sequences are present, about a fifth being singletons, with the ten largest covering approximately 22%. The TCR was taken from an adult woman who had mild COVID-19 (a few samples of this study predate the infection). Cell type and time point are not known. The rearrangement uses TRBV14 and TRBJ2-1; D uncertain. Specimen: PBMCs or a T cell subset sorted from them (not recorded which). The CDR3 bases are TGTGCCAGCAGAGGACCGGCCTACAATGAGCAGTTCTTC. Translation gives CASRGPAYNEQFF.